These T cell receptor beta chains were read from a single sample in a study of cytomegalovirus exposure and HLA in healthy donors. The assay was immunoSEQ multiplex PCR, and TCRdb's table has in-frame clones only and misses some. There are 120,000 or so clones in the sample; around four fifths occur only once, and over 1% lies in the top ten. The specimen sequenced was PBMCs. These receptor sequences come from a human donor in good health. CDR3s include the opening cysteine and the closing phenylalanine or tryptophan. The order of the fields is CDR3 protein, clone size, V gene. The listing skips clone size in some rows; elsewhere it reads once, few, many or a size class.

CDR3: CASSLDTGDSLYGYTF
size: -
V: TRBV5-5

CDR3: CATGSPGRVAKNIQYF
size: -
V: TRBV15

CDR3: CASSRSGGHNEQFF
size: -
V: TRBV19

CDR3: CASSQDRGNSPLHF
size: -
V: TRBV6-4

CDR3: CASSLRLTPNRNTEAFF
size: -
V: TRBV7-9

CDR3: CASSLLRGGGSGELFF
size: -
V: TRBV7-8

CDR3: CASSLKRDYGYTF
size: -
V: TRBV28

CDR3: CASSGRTSGGRKDNEQFF
size: once
V: TRBV9

CDR3: CASSLSFATNEKLFF
size: -
V: TRBV6-5

CDR3: CASSYKRGDYGYTF
size: -
V: TRBV6-6

CDR3: CASSVGLPGTEAFF
size: -
V: TRBV5-5

CDR3: CASSYAENNQPQHF
size: -
V: TRBV6-9

CDR3: CASSLEAGTTDTQYF
size: -
V: TRBV11-2

CDR3: CASSLVEVLNTEAFF
size: -
V: TRBV28

CDR3: CASSPRRLARTGTQYF
size: -
V: TRBV7-8

CDR3: CASSYQPGTGAGNTEAFF
size: -
V: TRBV5-1

CDR3: CASSDRQGIGSPLHF
size: few
V: TRBV6-1

CDR3: CASRAAGVGIEQYF
size: few
V: TRBV28

CDR3: CASRHDLTTNYGYTF
size: -
V: TRBV6-5

CDR3: CASSYGRRDTEAFF
size: -
V: TRBV6-5

CDR3: CASSLRQGPLTDTQYF
size: -
V: TRBV28

CDR3: CASSTLARDLLSNYGYTF
size: -
V: TRBV19

CDR3: CASSRETGLYGYTF
size: -
V: TRBV5-1

CDR3: CASSVRGDSNQPQHF
size: -
V: TRBV27

CDR3: CSVEDLRVDYGYTF
size: -
V: TRBV29-1

CDR3: CATSGLAQSYEQYF
size: -
V: TRBV11-2

CDR3: CASSEQGQGAGANVLTF
size: -
V: TRBV2

CDR3: CASRPTPAITEAFF
size: -
V: TRBV28

CDR3: CASSYGPRVMNTEAFF
size: -
V: TRBV27

CDR3: CASSLRMKGAEAFF
size: -
V: TRBV5-1

CDR3: CASSLSRSTDTQYF
size: -
V: TRBV5-6

CDR3: CASRTTGGDEKLFF
size: -
V: TRBV28

CDR3: CASSQTGNTEAFF
size: once
V: TRBV19

CDR3: CASSSGGSYEQYF
size: -
V: TRBV6-1

CDR3: CASSSTAGTGGYTF
size: once
V: TRBV5-4

CDR3: CASSPIRLAGEDTQYF
size: once
V: TRBV7-8

CDR3: CASSHSDRGSPGELFF
size: once
V: TRBV4-2